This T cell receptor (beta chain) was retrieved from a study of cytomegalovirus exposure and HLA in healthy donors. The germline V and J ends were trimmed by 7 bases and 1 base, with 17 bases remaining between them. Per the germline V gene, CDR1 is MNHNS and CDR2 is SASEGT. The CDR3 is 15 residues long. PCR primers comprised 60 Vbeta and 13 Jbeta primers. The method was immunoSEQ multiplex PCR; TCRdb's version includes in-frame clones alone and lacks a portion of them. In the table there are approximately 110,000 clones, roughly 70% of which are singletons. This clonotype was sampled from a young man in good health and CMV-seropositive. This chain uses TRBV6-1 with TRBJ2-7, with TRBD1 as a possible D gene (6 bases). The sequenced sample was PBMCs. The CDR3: CASTSSVGQSYEQYF. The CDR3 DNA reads TGTGCCAGCACCTCCTCGGTGGGACAATCCTACGAGCAGTACTTC.